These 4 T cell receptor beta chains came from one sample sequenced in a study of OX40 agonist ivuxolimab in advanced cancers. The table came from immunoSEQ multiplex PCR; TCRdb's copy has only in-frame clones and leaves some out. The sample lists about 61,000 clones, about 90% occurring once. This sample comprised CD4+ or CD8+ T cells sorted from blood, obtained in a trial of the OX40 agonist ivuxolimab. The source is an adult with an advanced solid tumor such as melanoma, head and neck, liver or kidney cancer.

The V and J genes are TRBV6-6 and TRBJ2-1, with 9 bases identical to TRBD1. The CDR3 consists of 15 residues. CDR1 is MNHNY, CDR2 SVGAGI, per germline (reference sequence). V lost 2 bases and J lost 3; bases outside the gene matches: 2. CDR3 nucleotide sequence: TGTGCCAGCAGTTACGGGACAGGGCTCTACAATGAGCAGTTCTTC. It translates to CASSYGTGLYNEQFF.

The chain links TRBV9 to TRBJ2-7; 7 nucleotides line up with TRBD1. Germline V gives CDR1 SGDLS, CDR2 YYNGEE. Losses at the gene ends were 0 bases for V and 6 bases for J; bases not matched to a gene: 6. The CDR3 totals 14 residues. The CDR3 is CASSVAGAGGEQYF. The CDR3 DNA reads TGTGCCAGCAGCGTAGCTGGGGCAGGGGGCGAGCAGTACTTC.

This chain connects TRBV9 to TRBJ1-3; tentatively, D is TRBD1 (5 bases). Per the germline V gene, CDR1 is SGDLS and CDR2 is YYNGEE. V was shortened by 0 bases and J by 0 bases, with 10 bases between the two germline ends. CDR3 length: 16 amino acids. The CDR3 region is CASSVDGGSSGNTIYF. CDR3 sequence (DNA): TGTGCCAGCAGCGTAGATGGGGGATCCTCTGGAAACACCATATATTTT.

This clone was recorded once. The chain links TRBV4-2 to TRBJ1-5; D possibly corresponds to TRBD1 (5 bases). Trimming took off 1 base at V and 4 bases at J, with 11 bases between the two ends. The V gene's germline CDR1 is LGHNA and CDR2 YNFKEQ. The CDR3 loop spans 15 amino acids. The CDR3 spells CASSQVAGLNQPQHF. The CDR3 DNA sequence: TGTGCCAGCAGCCAAGTTGCAGGGCTAAATCAGCCCCAGCATTTT.